Presented here are 8 T cell receptor beta chains from one specimen sequenced in a study of graft-versus-host responses after intestinal transplantation. Repertoires were generated with immunoSEQ multiplex PCR, while TCRdb's copy carries only in-frame clones and drops some. Seen here are about 15,000 clones, 60% to 85% observed once, and the top ten hold about 8%. Tissue from the graft was processed to free its intraepithelial and lamina propria lymphocytes. The specimen was ileum tissue, collected roughly 450 days after intestinal transplant. Receptors originate from a human patient who received an intestinal transplant, so some T cells may come from the graft donor.

The rearrangement joins TRBV25-1 to TRBJ2-5; no firm D call. Germline V gene lookup returns CDR1 MGHDK and CDR2 SYGVNS. V was shortened by 1 base and J by 0 bases, with 15 bases between the two germline ends. The CDR3 runs 17 residues. CDR3: CASSELTSDEYQETQYF. The CDR3 DNA reads as TGTGCCAGCAGTGAATTGACGTCCGATGAGTACCAAGAGACCCAGTACTTC.

The sample holds a few counts of this clone. V is TRBV7-2 and J is TRBJ2-5; 7 bases agree with TRBD2. CDR1 SGHTA and CDR2 FQGNSA come from the germline V gene. This CDR3 comprises 14 residues. V lost 4 bases to trimming and J lost 8 bases; unmatched junction nucleotides: 10. CDR3 sequence (DNA): TGTGCCAGCAGCTCCAGCGTGGGCGGGGGAACCCAGTACTTC. This gives the protein CASSSSVGGGTQYF.

This clone appeared a single time. This chain connects TRBV27 to TRBJ1-1; TRBD1 matches at 7 bases. The length of the CDR3 is 14 residues. V was clipped by 3 bases and J by 4 bases; unmatched bases: 5. Germline CDR1 reads MNHEY; CDR2 reads SMNVEV (reference sequence). CDR3 residues: CASSFVDRATEAFF. The CDR3 coding sequence is TGTGCCAGCAGTTTTGTAGACAGGGCCACTGAAGCTTTCTTT.

The chain carries TRBV7-3 and TRBJ2-1; the match to TRBD2 covers 10 bases. Germline CDR1 and CDR2: SGHTA and FQGTGA. Unmatched junction bases numbered 5, after V lost 5 bases and J lost 4 bases. The CDR3 sequence is 15 residues long. In nucleotides, the CDR3 is TGTGCCAGCAGCGCCGGACTAGCGGCGTACAATGAGCAGTTCTTC. It yields the protein CASSAGLAAYNEQFF. Full variable domain (missing parts from reference TRBV7-3 and TRBJ2-1): GAGVSQTPSNKVTEKGKYVELRCDPISGHTALYWYRQSLGQGPEFLIYFQGTGAADDSGLPNDRFFAVRPEGSVSTLKIQRTERGDSAVYLCASSAGLAAYNEQFFGPGTRLTVL.

The chain joins TRBV6-7 to TRBJ2-3; D is perhaps TRBD2 (5 bases). TRBV6-7 is an open reading frame whose function is uncertain. The CDR3 consists of 14 residues. V was clipped by 5 bases and J by 0 bases, with 9 bases between them. The CDR3 nucleotides are TGTGCCAGCAGTCCGGGATCAAGCACAGATACGCAGTATTTT. Its protein product is CASSPGSSTDTQYF.

V gene TRBV5-1 combines with J gene TRBJ2-7, with 7 bases that match TRBD1. The trim removed 4 bases at V and 3 bases at J, leaving 7 bases unmatched. Germline V gene sequence: CDR1 SGHRS, CDR2 YFSETQ. The CDR3 runs to 14 residues. The CDR3 DNA reads TGCGCCAGCAGCCCCCCCCGGGACAGCTACGAGCAGTACTTC. Residues: CASSPPRDSYEQYF.

The V and J genes are TRBV7-8 and TRBJ2-5, with 7 bases identical to TRBD1. Germline V gene lookup returns CDR1 SGHVS and CDR2 FQNEAQ. The CDR3 runs 15 residues. Unmatched junction bases numbered 8, after V lost 5 bases and J lost 2 bases. CDR3 loop: CASSHAGDSQETQYF. The CDR3 DNA follows: TGTGCCAGCAGCCACGCCGGGGACAGTCAAGAGACCCAGTACTTC.

The CDR3 nucleotides read TGTGCCAGTATGGGGGACAGAACAAATTCACCCCTCCACTTT. Translation gives CASMGDRTNSPLHF. The chain employs TRBV19 and TRBJ1-6; the match to TRBD1 covers 7 bases. J lost 7 bases, V lost 7 bases, and 7 bases had no gene match. The CDR3 length is 14 residues. CDR1 and CDR2 from the germline V gene are LNHDA and SQIVND (reference sequence).